One TCR beta chain is described in this entry. These data belong to a study of shared T cell receptors in the human thymus. Profiled with immunoSEQ multiplex PCR; TCRdb holds only in-frame clones, not every one. The repertoire holds roughly 410,000 clones, with approximately 95% as singletons. The sample comprised thymocytes. This clonotype originated in a human donor.

CDR3 region: CAISGGTGDGYTF. In nucleotides, the CDR3 is TGTGCCATCAGTGGCGGGACAGGGGACGGCTACACCTTC. The chain carries TRBV10-3 and TRBJ1-2; 10 bases map to TRBD1. The J segment lost 8 bases and the V segment lost 4 bases, leaving 4 bases of the junction unmatched. The CDR3 sequence is 13 residues long. Germline V CDR1 and CDR2: ENHRY, SYGVKD.